This T cell receptor (beta chain) was recorded in a study of blood T cell repertoires in COVID-19. Study overall: T cells, B-cell-depleted T cells, or PBMCs provided the cDNA or gDNA that served as material.

The CDR3 sequence is 13 residues long. Trimming shortened V by 1 base and J by 8 bases, and 11 bases separated the two germline ends. Germline loops: CDR1 SGHTA, CDR2 FQGNSA. Worth noting for this clone: This same CDR3 is encoded by further DNA sequences in the sample.

The repertoire was sequenced with immunoSEQ multiplex PCR; TCRdb's copy has only in-frame clones and lacks some. Of 300,000 to 350,000 clones detected, approximately 88% appear once; the ten largest clones hold 1.5% to 2%. The chain links TRBV7-2 to TRBJ1-2, with D unresolved. The sequencing input was peripheral blood. This clonotype was obtained from a woman aged 25 to 45 with COVID-19, enrolled during active disease. The CDR3 is CASSLGGQWGYTF. The CDR3 bases are TGTGCCAGCAGCTTAGGAGGCCAGTGGGGCTACACCTTC.